These 32 T cell receptor beta chains originate from one sample sequenced in a study of blood T cell repertoires in COVID-19. The table came from immunoSEQ multiplex PCR; TCRdb's copy has only in-frame clones and leaves some out. Found here are 390,000 or so clones, 90% of them singletons; the top ten hold 6.5% to 7%. Material for sequencing was peripheral blood. The receptors come from a man between 18 and 35 years old with active or convalescent COVID-19.

V gene TRBV10-2 combines with J gene TRBJ1-6; 8 bases are shared with TRBD1. The CDR3 length is 16 residues. V lost 11 bases, J lost 0 bases, and 9 bases stayed unmatched. The germline V gene has CDR1 WSHSY and CDR2 SAAADI. Here the CDR3 DNA reads TGCGCCTCGCGAATACAGGGGGACTCCTATAATTCACCCCTCCACTTT. The encoded protein is CASRIQGDSYNSPLHF.

The genes are TRBV19 and TRBJ1-1, with D tentatively TRBD1 (6 bases). The germline V gene has CDR1 LNHDA and CDR2 SQIVND (reference sequence). V lost 10 bases and J lost 6, with 12 bases in between. The CDR3 is 11 residues long. CDR3 protein: CATVWGPEAFF. The DNA of the CDR3 is TGTGCCACCGTTTGGGGGCCTGAAGCTTTCTTT.

This chain links TRBV5-1 with TRBJ2-2; possible D gene TRBD1, 7 bases. The germline V gene has CDR1 SGHRS and CDR2 YFSETQ. Trimming removed 2 bases at V and 6 bases at J, with 14 bases between. The CDR3 runs to 15 residues. The CDR3 nucleotides read TGCGCCAGCAGCTTAGGAGGGGGCCAGGCCGGGGAGCTGTTTTTT. This codes for CASSLGGGQAGELFF.

The J gene is TRBJ1-1, the V gene TRBV9, with a weak D call TRBD1 (5 bases). The length of the CDR3 is 11 residues. V was pared by 4 bases and J by 11 bases, with 12 bases between. Germline-derived CDR1 and CDR2 are SGDLS and YYNGEE. The CDR3 DNA sequence: TGTGCCAGCAGCAGGGAGGGGCGCGCTTTCTTT. Encoded protein: CASSREGRAFF.

This sequence joins TRBV18 and TRBJ1-1; D is unresolved. The CDR3 length is 14 residues. Deletions cut 3 bases from V and 4 bases from J, with 12 bases between. CDR1 is KGHSH and CDR2 is LQKENI in the germline V gene. The CDR3 DNA is TGTGCCAGCTCACCCCTCACCCCGGGCACTGAAGCTTTCTTT. Protein product: CASSPLTPGTEAFF.

This clone showed up just once. This chain connects TRBV7-2 to TRBJ1-6, with 7 bases aligning to TRBD1. CDR3 size: 14 residues. The germline V gene has CDR1 SGHTA and CDR2 FQGNSA. V lost 4 bases and J lost 6; bases outside the gene matches: 3. The CDR3 reads CASSWDSFNSPLHF. CDR3 DNA: TGTGCCAGCAGCTGGGACAGCTTTAATTCACCCCTCCACTTT.

The J gene is TRBJ1-5, the V gene TRBV7-2; no clear D gene. CDR1 is SGHTA, CDR2 FQGNSA, per germline. Trimming took 6 bases from V and 0 from J, leaving 6 bases between them. The CDR3 covers 13 residues. The CDR3 spells CASSRVSNQPQHF. The CDR3 nucleotides are TGTGCCAGCAGTCGGGTTAGCAATCAGCCCCAGCATTTT.

Details on this clone: The same CDR3 also results from other DNA sequences found in this sample. The V and J genes are TRBV5-4 and TRBJ2-7; D is possibly TRBD1 (6 bases). Looked up from germline, CDR1 is SGHNT and CDR2 is YYREEE (reference sequence). Trimming took off 0 bases at V and 1 base at J, with 8 bases between the two ends. This CDR3 has 14 residues. The CDR3 reads CASSLGGLSYEQYF. DNA of the CDR3: TGTGCCAGCAGCTTGGGGGGGCTTTCCTACGAGCAGTACTTC.

The chain recombines TRBV27 with TRBJ2-1, with TRBD2 identical over 9 bases. The germline gives CDR1 MNHEY, CDR2 SMNVEV (reference sequence). After removal of 6 bases from V and 4 bases from J, the junction contained 7 bases not matched to a gene. The CDR3 covers 15 residues. CDR3 sequence reads: CASSDLAGLYNEQFF. The DNA for the CDR3 is TGTGCCAGCAGCGATCTAGCGGGATTATACAATGAGCAGTTCTTC.

J is TRBJ1-2 and V is TRBV28, with D maybe TRBD1 (5 bases). There are 14 residues in the CDR3. V lost 10 bases and J 4 bases, leaving 19 bases between the germline ends. Germline V gene sequence: CDR1 MDHEN, CDR2 SYDVKM. The CDR3 DNA reads as TGTGCCATCCCGTCAGGGTCCAAACTCTATGGCTACACCTTC. It is translated as CAIPSGSKLYGYTF.

The genes are TRBV12-3 or TRBV12-4 and TRBJ2-7; D is uncertain. This CDR3 has 13 residues. With 2 bases removed from V and 2 bases from J, the gap between germline ends came to 7 bases. The CDR3 protein is CASSLQDPYEQYF. The CDR3 nucleotides are TGTGCCAGCAGTTTACAGGATCCCTACGAGCAGTACTTC.

This sequence joins TRBV12-3 or TRBV12-4 and TRBJ1-1; D is undetermined. With 6 bases removed from V and 5 bases from J, the gap between germline ends came to 13 bases. The CDR3 has 13 residues. The DNA for the CDR3 is TGTGCCAGCAGAACTACCTCGGGAACTGAAGCTTTCTTT. It encodes CASRTTSGTEAFF.

This rearrangement joins TRBV7-8 to TRBJ1-1, with D possibly matching TRBD1 (5 bases). Trimming stripped 5 bases from V and 1 base from J, with 11 bases between. Looked up from germline, CDR1 is SGHVS and CDR2 is FQNEAQ. The CDR3 sequence is 14 residues long. In DNA, the CDR3 is TGTGCCAGCAGCGGAGGGGCCACGAACACTGAAGCTTTCTTT. This gives the protein CASSGGATNTEAFF.

This chain links TRBV6-5 with TRBJ2-3, with 7 bases that match TRBD1. The V gene's germline CDR1 is MNHEY and CDR2 SVGAGI. Trimming took 5 bases from V and 0 from J; bases not matched to a gene: 5. This CDR3 spans 15 amino acids. The CDR3 sequence is CASSRQGASTDTQYF. Written as DNA, the CDR3 is TGTGCCAGCAGTCGACAGGGAGCTAGCACAGATACGCAGTATTTT.

The count of this clone is one. The CDR3 region is CASSEQGNYGYTF. The CDR3 bases are TGTGCCAGCAGCGAACAGGGGAACTATGGCTACACCTTC. V is TRBV11-2 and J is TRBJ1-2; 7 bases fit TRBD1. The CDR3 has 13 amino acids. CDR1 is SGHAT and CDR2 is FQNNGV in the germline V gene. The trim removed 5 bases at V and 2 bases at J, leaving 2 bases unmatched.

V is TRBV5-6 and J is TRBJ1-1, with unresolved D. V dropped 0 bases and J dropped 0 bases, with 9 bases sitting between them. The CDR3 consists of 15 residues. The V gene's germline CDR1 is SGHDT and CDR2 YYEEEE. The CDR3 spells CASSLVSGMNTEAFF. CDR3 in DNA: TGTGCCAGCAGCTTGGTTTCCGGGATGAACACTGAAGCTTTCTTT.

The genes are TRBV21-1 and TRBJ1-2; TRBD1 reflects the table's D call only, with no check against the DNA. TRBV21-1 is a listed pseudogene. The CDR3 has 13 residues. The CDR3 sequence: CASQGNSKDGYTF. The CDR3 DNA sequence: TGTGCCAGCCAGGGAAATTCAAAGGATGGCTACACCTTC.

The rearrangement uses TRBV27 and TRBJ1-2; D is perhaps TRBD1 (5 bases). The length of the CDR3 is 13 residues. V gave up 3 bases and J gave up 7 bases, with 12 bases separating them. Germline CDR1 reads MNHEY; CDR2 reads SMNVEV (reference sequence). The CDR3 sequence: CASSFQRGLGYTF. DNA for the CDR3: TGTGCCAGCAGTTTTCAAAGGGGCCTTGGCTACACCTTC.

The J gene is TRBJ1-3, the V gene TRBV27; unclear D gene. The germline CDR1 and CDR2 sequences are MNHEY and SMNVEV (reference sequence). The CDR3 spans 14 residues. V was cut by 5 bases and J by 4 bases, with 12 bases left in between. Written as DNA, the CDR3 is TGTGCCAGCAGTACTCTTGACTCCGGAAACACCATATATTTT. This codes for CASSTLDSGNTIYF.

This clone has a handful of counts. The chain recombines TRBV5-6 with TRBJ2-7; TRBD1 aligns across 8 bases. The CDR3 has 14 amino acids. Germline-derived CDR1 and CDR2 are SGHDT and YYEEEE. Trimming at V came to 5 bases and at J to 3 bases, leaving 7 bases not matched to a gene. CDR3 sequence (DNA): TGTGCCAGCAGAGCTACAGGGGGAGGCTACGAGCAGTACTTC. This codes for CASRATGGGYEQYF.

V usage is TRBV15 and J usage is TRBJ1-5; 8 bases line up with TRBD1. Germline V gives CDR1 LNHNV, CDR2 YYDKDF (reference sequence). After removal of 1 base from V and 4 bases from J, the junction contained 3 bases not matched to a gene. CDR3 length: 15 residues. Written as DNA, the CDR3 is TGTGCCACCAGCAGAGGCCGGACAGGGAATCAGCCCCAGCATTTT. Protein: CATSRGRTGNQPQHF.

The chain uses TRBV6-6 and TRBJ1-1; D gene uncertain. This CDR3 contains 13 residues. The V gene's germline CDR1 is MNHNY and CDR2 SVGAGI (reference sequence). V was trimmed by 7 bases and J by 1 base, leaving 10 bases between them. CDR3 sequence reads: CASTEGSNTEAFF. The CDR3 coding sequence is TGTGCCAGCACGGAGGGATCGAACACTGAAGCTTTCTTT.

The table lists this clone with a count of one. This chain uses TRBV28 with TRBJ1-4, with 8 nucleotides matching TRBD1. This CDR3 comprises 15 residues. Trimming removed 10 bases from V and 5 bases from J; junction bases left unmatched: 12. Germline CDR1 is MDHEN and CDR2 is SYDVKM. CDR3 residues: CATGGPDRGNEKLFF. The CDR3 DNA follows: TGTGCCACAGGGGGCCCCGACAGGGGAAATGAAAAACTGTTTTTT.

This chain joins TRBV7-3 and TRBJ1-2; D might be TRBD1 (5 bases). The germline V gene has CDR1 SGHTA and CDR2 FQGTGA. The CDR3 contains 13 residues. V was trimmed by 3 bases and J by 5 bases, leaving 10 bases between them. Here the CDR3 DNA reads TGTGCCAGCAGCTTCGGGGGGGTTTATGGCTACACCTTC. Its translation is CASSFGGVYGYTF.

The chain carries TRBV6-5 and TRBJ1-2; D is unresolved. Germline V lookup: CDR1 MNHEY, CDR2 SVGAGI. Between the trimmed V and J ends, which lost 2 bases and 2 bases, there was a span of 9 bases. The CDR3 has 14 residues. The CDR3 loop is CASSYGEGNYGYTF. The CDR3 region has the DNA TGTGCCAGCAGTTACGGTGAGGGAAACTATGGCTACACCTTC.

For this clone: This CDR3 is also generated by other DNA sequences in the sample. The chain has TRBV6-1 and TRBJ2-5; 10 bases are shared with TRBD2. Germline CDR1 is MNHNS and CDR2 is SASEGT. The J segment lost 2 bases and the V segment lost 1 base, leaving 1 base of the junction unmatched. The CDR3 is made up of 15 amino acids. As DNA, the CDR3 is TGTGCCAGCAGTGAAGTAGCGGGAGGACAAGAGACCCAGTACTTC. Protein product: CASSEVAGGQETQYF.

The genes are TRBV7-2 and TRBJ1-2; D unclear. The CDR3 consists of 16 residues. V was cut by 5 bases and J by 6 bases, with 22 bases left in between. Per the germline V gene, CDR1 is SGHTA and CDR2 is FQGNSA. As DNA, the CDR3 is TGTGCCAGCAGCAAAGTCGGCAGGATCGTTTTCGATGGCTACACCTTC. Residues: CASSKVGRIVFDGYTF.

V usage is TRBV9 and J usage is TRBJ1-5, with 7 bases aligning to TRBD1. The CDR3 is made up of 14 amino acids. V lost 4 bases, J lost 0 bases, and 1 base stayed unmatched. The germline V gene has CDR1 SGDLS and CDR2 YYNGEE. The CDR3 protein is CASSRTGSNQPQHF. CDR3 in DNA: TGTGCCAGCAGCCGGACAGGTAGCAATCAGCCCCAGCATTTT.

This chain joins TRBV6-2 or TRBV6-3 and TRBJ2-1, with 13 bases fitting TRBD2. This CDR3 comprises 16 residues. CDR1 is MNHEY, CDR2 SVGEGT, per germline. Germline trimming cut 5 bases from V and 9 bases from J; bases unmatched to any gene: 10. CDR3 in amino acids: CASSNPTSGRGVEQFF. Here the CDR3 DNA reads TGTGCCAGCAGTAACCCCACTAGCGGGAGGGGAGTTGAGCAGTTCTTC.

The chain carries TRBV6-5 and TRBJ1-1; D call uncertain. Trimming removed 0 bases at V and 2 bases at J, with 10 bases between. There are 15 residues in the CDR3. CDR1 is MNHEY and CDR2 is SVGAGI in the germline V gene. CDR3 sequence: CASSYSGPPNTEAFF. The CDR3 region has the DNA TGTGCCAGCAGTTACTCTGGCCCCCCAAACACTGAAGCTTTCTTT.

The chain has TRBV6-5 and TRBJ2-4; 8 bases align to TRBD2. CDR3 length: 14 residues. The trim removed 7 bases at V and 6 bases at J, leaving 8 bases unmatched. Germline assignment: CDR1 MNHEY and CDR2 SVGAGI. The CDR3 sequence is CASTRGGRGNIQYF. CDR3 bases: TGTGCCAGCACCCGGGGGGGACGGGGAAACATTCAGTACTTC.

V is TRBV25-1 and J is TRBJ1-6; TRBD1 matches 11 bases. Germline loops: CDR1 MGHDK, CDR2 SYGVNS. V shed 6 bases, J shed 7 bases, and the junction held 5 bases outside the gene matches. This CDR3 has 15 amino acids. The CDR3 sequence is CASRGDRGENSPLHF. The CDR3 region has the DNA TGTGCCAGCAGGGGGGACAGGGGGGAGAATTCACCCCTCCACTTT.